This T cell receptor (beta chain) is drawn from a study of Ad26.COV2.S vaccination and SARS-CoV-2 variants. Overall study context: Ad26.COV2.S arm of COV1001 included the donor. Participants got Ad26.COV2.S intramuscularly, once or twice 56 days apart. The study's findings and limits: Spike-specific responses of CD8+ and CD4+ T cells were reported to display substantial breadth after vaccination.

Concerning this clone itself: Its antigen is not known.

CDR3 length equals 13 residues. V lost 1 base, J lost 4 bases, and 7 bases lay in between. Germline-derived CDR1 and CDR2 are LNHDA and SQIVND (reference sequence). Regarding treatment: approximately 18 received Ad26.COV2.S at low or high dose, single or two shots; roughly 5 received placebo; per-sample allocation not given. All samples were drawn on day 63, counting from the first vaccine or placebo injection. At a Boston site, the person donating was an adult of 18-55 years. Some clones are missing from TCRdb's copy, which holds only in-frame ones; the method was immunoSEQ multiplex PCR. This table holds hundreds of thousands of clones, about 88% found once.

This clonotype was sampled from a person aged 18-65 years who received the Ad26.COV2.S COVID-19 vaccine or a placebo. The chain couples TRBV19 to TRBJ2-5, with TRBD2 as a possible D gene (5 bases). The material sequenced was peripheral blood, taken in a trial of Ad26.COV2.S vaccine versus placebo. The CDR3: CASSIVAGETQYF. Written as DNA, the CDR3 is TGTGCCAGTAGTATAGTTGCGGGAGAGACCCAGTACTTC. The variable domain in full, completed from reference TRBV19 and TRBJ2-5, reads DGGITQSPKYLFRKEGQNVTLSCEQNLNHDAMYWYRQDPGQGLRLIYYSQIVNDFQKGDIAEGYSVSREKKESFPLTVTSAQKNPTAFYLCASSIVAGETQYFGPGTRLLVL.